The 8 T cell receptor beta chains below come from one sample, sequenced in a study of blood T cell repertoires in COVID-19. The protocol was immunoSEQ multiplex PCR, while the TCRdb copy is restricted to in-frame clones and leaves out a portion. The repertoire consists of 400,000 or so clones, with 75% to 90% occurring once and the leading ten covering 0.95% to 1.2%. Sequencing used PBMCs or T cells enriched from blood (not recorded which). The receptor source for this set is a man aged 25-40 years who had recovered from COVID-19.

This chain connects TRBV12-3 or TRBV12-4 to TRBJ1-2; 9 nucleotides line up with TRBD1. J lost 2 bases, V lost 7 bases, and 2 bases had no gene match. The CDR3 runs 13 residues. CDR3 sequence: CASKGQGNYGYTF. The CDR3 DNA sequence: TGTGCCAGCAAGGGACAGGGAAACTATGGCTACACCTTC.

A few counts support this clone. The gene calls are TRBV3-1 (or the pseudogene TRBV3-2) and TRBJ1-2; D uncertain. Trimming removed 0 bases at V and 9 bases at J, with 14 bases between. Germline V CDR1 and CDR2: LGHDT, YNNKEL (reference sequence). The CDR3 runs 14 residues. CDR3 amino acids: CASSQDLRTGSYTF. CDR3 DNA: TGTGCCAGCAGCCAAGATTTGAGGACGGGGAGCTACACCTTC.

The V gene is TRBV5-4, the J gene TRBJ2-1; 8 bases map to TRBD2. Germline CDR1 reads SGHNT; CDR2 reads YYREEE (reference sequence). J lost 0 bases, V lost 4 bases, and 9 bases had no gene match. This CDR3 is 17 amino acids long. The CDR3 loop is CASSASISGSSYNEQFF. As DNA, the CDR3 is TGTGCCAGCAGCGCGTCGATAAGCGGGAGCTCCTACAATGAGCAGTTCTTC.

This chain uses TRBV5-1 with TRBJ2-4, with 11 bases that match TRBD2. Germline CDR1 reads SGHRS; CDR2 reads YFSETQ. This CDR3 spans 17 amino acids. The V and J ends lost 0 bases and 8 bases, in that order; junction bases with no gene match: 10. The CDR3 is CASSLGTSGPEGYIQYF. CDR3 bases: TGCGCCAGCAGCTTGGGGACTAGCGGGCCCGAGGGTTACATTCAGTACTTC.

This sequence joins TRBV24-1 and TRBJ2-7; possible D gene TRBD2, 5 bases. Germline CDR1 is KGHDR and CDR2 is SFDVKD. V shed 5 bases and J shed 6 bases, with 13 bases lying between them. This CDR3 region has 13 residues. CDR3 nucleotides: TGTGCCACCAGTGGTAGCGCGACGGGCGAGCAGTACTTC. It is translated as CATSGSATGEQYF.

This sequence joins TRBV28 and TRBJ2-1, with 13 bases identical to TRBD2. V dropped 5 bases and J dropped 8; count of bases not matched to a gene: 6. The CDR3 extends over 15 amino acids. Germline CDR1 is MDHEN and CDR2 is SYDVKM. This CDR3 reads CASSTSGRVAHEQFF. As DNA, the CDR3 is TGTGCCAGCAGTACTAGCGGGAGGGTCGCGCATGAGCAGTTCTTC. Together with reference TRBV28 and TRBJ2-1, the CDR3 gives the full variable domain: DVKVTQSSRYLVKRTGEKVFLECVQDMDHENMFWYRQDPGLGLRLIYFSYDVKMKEKGDIPEGYSVSREKKERFSLILESASTNQTSMYLCASSTSGRVAHEQFFGPGTRLTVL.

The V call is TRBV4-1, the J call TRBJ2-7, with D uncertain. There are 14 residues in the CDR3. Germline CDR1 and CDR2: MGHRA and YSYEKL. The V gene lost 2 bases and the J gene lost 5 bases, with 13 bases spanning the gap. CDR3 in amino acids: CASSQTLLGNEQYF. As DNA, the CDR3 is TGCGCCAGCAGCCAAACCCTTCTAGGTAACGAGCAGTACTTC.

This chain connects TRBV5-1 to TRBJ2-3; D uncertain. The germline V gene has CDR1 SGHRS and CDR2 YFSETQ. Between the trimmed V and J ends, which lost 0 bases and 0 bases, there was a span of 11 bases. CDR3 size: 16 residues. CDR3 sequence: CASSLGPHSSTDTQYF. The CDR3 DNA reads TGCGCCAGCAGCTTGGGTCCCCACTCCAGCACAGATACGCAGTATTTT.